The rows below give T cell receptor beta chains drawn from one sample of a study of OX40 agonist ivuxolimab in advanced cancers. TCRdb keeps only in-frame clones here, not all; method: immunoSEQ multiplex PCR. The sample gives about 80,000 clones, around 85% of which show up once; roughly 6% is in the top ten. Sequences were derived from CD4+ or CD8+ T cells sorted from blood, sampled in a trial of the OX40 agonist ivuxolimab. The receptors here all came from an adult with an advanced solid tumor such as melanoma, head and neck, liver or kidney cancer. The CDR3 runs from the conserved cysteine through the conserved F or W. A D gene is named only where the DNA matches it firmly. Size values are once, few and many counts, or a class for expanded clones, and some rows have none.

NA TRBJ2-7 NA TRBV6-5 TGTGCCAGCAGAACAGATCGACGGGTTTACGAGCAGTACTTC CASRTDRRVYEQYF
NA TRBJ1-2 NA TRBV11-2 TGTGCCAGCAGCTTAGGTCTGACAGGTGACTATGGCTACACCTTC CASSLGLTGDYGYTF
NA TRBJ1-2 TRBD1 TRBV7-8 TGTGCCAGCAGCTTAGTCTCAGGGGGCTACTATGGCTACACCTTC CASSLVSGGYYGYTF
NA TRBJ2-7 NA TRBV7-9 TGTGCCAGCAGCCAGGACAGTTTCCCGTACGAGCAGTACTTC CASSQDSFPYEQYF
NA TRBJ1-3 NA TRBV15 TGTGCCACCAGCAGAGTAAGGGCTTTCTCTGGAAACACCATATATTTT CATSRVRAFSGNTIYF
NA TRBJ1-1 NA TRBV19 TGTGCCACCCTAGGGGTGAACACTGAAGCTTTCTTT CATLGVNTEAFF
NA TRBJ2-7 NA TRBV13 TGTGCCAGCAGCTTAGATGGGTTGGCTACCCACGAGCAGTACTTC CASSLDGLATHEQYF
NA TRBJ2-3 TRBD2 TRBV5-4 TGTGCCAGCAGCCGAGAGCGGGGGGGCGTTCCAGATACGCAGTATTTT CASSRERGGVPDTQYF
NA TRBJ1-2 TRBD1 TRBV6-6 TGTGCCACCAGCAGCAGTTCGACAGGGGGTGAATATGGCTACACCTTC CATSSSSTGGEYGYTF
NA TRBJ2-3 TRBD2 TRBV7-3 TGTGCCAGCAGCCCGGGGGGGGGCACAGATACGCAGTATTTT CASSPGGGTDTQYF
NA TRBJ2-1 NA TRBV10-3 TGTGCCACCATTTCCCCGAACAATGAGCAGTTCTTC CATISPNNEQFF
NA TRBJ1-1 TRBD1 TRBV29-1 TGCAGCGTTGAGGGCGACAGGGGCACAACTGAAGCTTTCTTT CSVEGDRGTTEAFF
NA TRBJ1-1 NA TRBV11-3 TGTGCCAGCAGCTTAGATCGGGCTGCTGAAGCTTTCTTT CASSLDRAAEAFF
few TRBJ1-1 TRBD1 TRBV6-1 TGTGCCAGCAGTCGGACAGGGGGCGCCGACACTGAAGCTTTCTTT CASSRTGGADTEAFF
NA TRBJ1-5 NA TRBV12-5 TGTGCTAGTGGTCTCTCCGGGGGGCTATGGACCCAGCATTTT CASGLSGGLWTQHF
NA TRBJ2-3 TRBD2 TRBV2 TGTGCCACGACTAGCGGGGGTACCACAGATACGCAGTATTTT CATTSGGTTDTQYF
once TRBJ2-3 NA TRBV27 TGTGCCAGCAGTCCACGAAGCAGAGATACGCAGTATTTT CASSPRSRDTQYF
few TRBJ1-2 NA TRBV11-2 TGTGCCAGCAGCTTTGCCCACAACTATGGCTACACCTTC CASSFAHNYGYTF
NA TRBJ1-1 TRBD1 TRBV7-9 TGTGCCAGCAGCTTAGTGGCGACAGCGACAGGGGGGAACACTGAAGCTTTCTTT CASSLVATATGGNTEAFF
once TRBJ2-7 NA TRBV6-6 TGTGCCAGCAGTTTCCTACAGGGTTACGAGCAGTACTTC CASSFLQGYEQYF
NA TRBJ1-4 TRBD1 TRBV19 TGTGCCAGTACCGCAGACAGGGCTAATGAAAAACTGTTTTTT CASTADRANEKLFF
NA TRBJ2-7 NA TRBV5-5 TGTGCCAGCAGCCCCCTGGGGGCTGGCGAGCAGTACTTC CASSPLGAGEQYF
NA TRBJ1-1 NA TRBV14 TGTGCCAGCAATGAGCGGAACACTGAAGCTTTCTTT CASNERNTEAFF
NA TRBJ1-6 NA TRBV27 TGTGCCAGCAGTTTAAAAAGCTCTCAGGGGCCCGCGAGCTCCTATAATTCACCCCTCCACTTT CASSLKSSQGPASSYNSPLHF
NA TRBJ1-1 TRBD1 TRBV11-2 TGTGCCAGCAGCTCGGGACAGGGTTCCACTGAAGCTTTCTTT CASSSGQGSTEAFF
NA TRBJ2-7 TRBD1 TRBV29-1 TGCAGCGTAGGGACAGGGGGCAGAGAGCAGTACTTC CSVGTGGREQYF
NA TRBJ2-5 NA TRBV7-2 TGTGCCAGCAGCTTGCGCTCGGGCGGCGAGACCCAGTACTTC CASSLRSGGETQYF
NA TRBJ2-7 TRBD2 TRBV5-4 TGTGCCAGCAGCTTGGGAGCGGGAGGGCTATACGAGCAGTACTTC CASSLGAGGLYEQYF
NA TRBJ2-7 NA TRBV29-1 TGCAGCGTTGGAAAGAACGTGTGGGGCGACAAGACCTACGAGCAGTACTTC CSVGKNVWGDKTYEQYF
NA TRBJ2-3 TRBD2 TRBV7-9 TGTGCCAGCAGCTCCTATAGCGGGAATAGAGATACGCAGTATTTT CASSSYSGNRDTQYF
NA TRBJ1-5 TRBD1 TRBV2 TGTGCCAGCAAAAGACAGGGACAGGGAAGTAATCAGCCCCAGCATTTT CASKRQGQGSNQPQHF
NA TRBJ1-1 NA TRBV21-1 TGTGCCAGCAGCCAGGGGCCCGGTGCGGGCACTGAAGCTTTCTTT CASSQGPGAGTEAFF
NA TRBJ2-1 NA TRBV11-3 TGTGCCAGCAGCTTAGAGGGGGACCCCTACAATGAGCAGTTCTTC CASSLEGDPYNEQFF
NA TRBJ2-7 TRBD1 TRBV7-9 TGTGCCAGCAGCCCTGGGACAGGCCCCTACGAGCAGTACTTC CASSPGTGPYEQYF
NA TRBJ1-4 NA TRBV5-1 TGCGCCAGCAGCCCAATCGGAGATGAAAAACTGTTTTTT CASSPIGDEKLFF
NA TRBJ2-1 TRBD2 TRBV30 TGTGCCTGGAGTTTGGGCGGGGGGTTACTAGAGAACGAGCAGTTCTTC CAWSLGGGLLENEQFF
NA TRBJ2-2 TRBD2 TRBV7-2 TGTGCCAGCAGCTTATTGGGAACGGGGGGACCCGCGAACACCGGGGAGCTGTTTTTT CASSLLGTGGPANTGELFF
NA TRBJ2-1 NA TRBV19 TGTGCCAGTAGTCCAAATCACAATGAGCAGTTCTTC CASSPNHNEQFF
NA TRBJ2-7 TRBD2 TRBV6-1 TGTGCCAGCAGAGAAAGGGAGGGAACCCTCCACTACGAGCAGTACTTC CASREREGTLHYEQYF
NA TRBJ1-1 TRBD1 TRBV12-5 TGTGCTAGTGGTTTGCACAGGGGGAGGTGGACTGAAGCTTTCTTT CASGLHRGRWTEAFF
NA TRBJ2-1 TRBD2 TRBV9 TGTGCCAGCAGCGTAAGGTGGGGGGGCTCCTACAATGAGCAGTTCTTC CASSVRWGGSYNEQFF
NA TRBJ1-6 NA TRBV30 TGTGCCTGTGATGTGGGGTTAGGATCACCCCTCCACTTT CACDVGLGSPLHF